Reported below is one T cell receptor (beta chain). A read error may account for a junction end that differs from germline. This specimen comes from a study of CD8 T cells in Susac syndrome. With random hexamers, roughly 0.45 to 1 ug RNA was reverse transcribed. In TCRdb, the immunoSEQ multiplex PCR reads were re-called with MiXCR into one record per CDR3 protein. The sample includes about 80,000 distinct CDR3 sequences, roughly 96% seen only once; the top ten take roughly 0.44%. Material: CD8+ T cells from PBMCs. The clonotype originates from a human donor with Susac syndrome.

In DNA form, the CDR3 reads TGTGCCAGCACCTTGGGACGCCCGGGCACTGAAGCTTTCTTT. This sequence encodes CASTLGRPGTEAFF. This rearrangement joins TRBV5-4 to TRBJ1-1; possibly TRBD1 for D (5 bases). The CDR3 contains 14 residues. Germline V lookup: CDR1 SGHNT, CDR2 YYREEE (reference sequence).